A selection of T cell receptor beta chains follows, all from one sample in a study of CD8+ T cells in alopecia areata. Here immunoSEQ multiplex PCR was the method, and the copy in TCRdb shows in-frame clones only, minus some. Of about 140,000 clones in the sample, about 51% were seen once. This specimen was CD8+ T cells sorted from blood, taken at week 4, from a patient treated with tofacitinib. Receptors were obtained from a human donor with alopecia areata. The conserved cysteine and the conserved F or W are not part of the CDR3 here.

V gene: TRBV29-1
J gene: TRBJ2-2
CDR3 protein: SVEPGQNTGELF

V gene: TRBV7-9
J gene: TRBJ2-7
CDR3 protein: ASSSGDSSYEQY

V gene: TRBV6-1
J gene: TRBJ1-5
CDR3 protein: ASSEGGSRFNQPQH

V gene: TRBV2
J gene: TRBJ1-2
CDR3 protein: ETRENSFSDYT

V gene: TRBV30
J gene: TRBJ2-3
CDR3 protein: AWSPGTPPDTQY

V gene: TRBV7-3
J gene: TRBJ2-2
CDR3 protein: ASSLGITGELF

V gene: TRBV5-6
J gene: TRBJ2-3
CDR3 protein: ASSLEASGISSTDTQY

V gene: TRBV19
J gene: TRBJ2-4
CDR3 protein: ASSIGGGEGAKNIQY

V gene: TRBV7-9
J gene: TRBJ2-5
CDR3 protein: ASSFRTEETQY

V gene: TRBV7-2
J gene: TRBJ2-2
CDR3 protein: ASSLVRSSSTGELF

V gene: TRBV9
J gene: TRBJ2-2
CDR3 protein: ASMVGNTGELF

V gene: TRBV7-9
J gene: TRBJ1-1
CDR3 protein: ASSTGEGMNTEAF

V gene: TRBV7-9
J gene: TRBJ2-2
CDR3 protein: ASSSTGRDTGELF